This TCR beta chain is from a study of T cells in Graves' hyperthyroidism and ophthalmopathy. Regarding the study as a whole: In blood, most of the thyroid clonotypes expanded above 0.001 were also present. Ophthalmopathy was identified by the model a median about seven months ahead of onset.

This CDR3 contains 22 residues. The V segment lost 1 base and the J segment 7 bases; nucleotides outside the gene matches: 28. Germline V gene sequence: CDR1 SQVTM, CDR2 ANQGSEA. This clonotype was counted many times. Its target is unknown. Exclusions: uncontrolled infection, other autoimmune disease, pregnancy, lactation. Diagnosis relied on clinical symptoms, serum thyroxine and TRAb, thyroid ultrasound and orbital computed tomography. Researchers took RNA transcripts and amplified the TCR beta CDR3 regions from them. In the first-round RT-PCR of the TCR CDR3, the HTBI primer set was used. TCRdb recomputed calls from the multiplex PCR reads with MiXCR, one row per CDR3 protein. The table lists about 360,000 distinct CDR3 sequences, around 13% of them singletons, with around 9.2% in the top ten.

The rearrangement uses TRBV29-1 and TRBJ2-2; 9 positions agree with TRBD2. This sequence was found in a woman under 30 with Graves' hyperthyroidism. Source material: blood. The CDR3 protein is CSVEGLASGARSGRVMNGELFF. For the CDR3, the DNA is TGCAGCGTTGAAGGTCTAGCTAGCGGGGCACGATCGGGAAGGGTTATGAACGGGGAGCTGTTTTTT.